These T cell receptor beta chains were read from a single sample in a study of T cells in Graves' hyperthyroidism and ophthalmopathy. Via MiXCR, TCRdb re-called the multiplex PCR reads, giving one row per CDR3 protein. The repertoire holds about 380,000 distinct CDR3 sequences, with approximately 18% as singletons. Input material: blood. The origin of the receptors is a man aged 18 to 30 with Graves' ophthalmopathy. CDR3s include the opening cysteine and the closing phenylalanine or tryptophan. A D gene is named only where the DNA matches it firmly. The size entry is marked missing in some rows and otherwise reads once, few, many or a size class.

D gene: TRBD1
V gene: TRBV3-1
J gene: TRBJ2-1
clone size: many
CDR3 DNA: TGTGCCAGCAGCCAAGCTGGGACAGATGAGCAGTTCTTC
CDR3 protein: CASSQAGTDEQFF

D gene: -
V gene: TRBV3-1
J gene: TRBJ2-5
clone size: few
CDR3 DNA: TGTGCCAGCAGTTATAGCTTCGGCGAGACCCAGTACTTC
CDR3 protein: CASSYSFGETQYF

D gene: -
V gene: TRBV11-2
J gene: TRBJ2-7
clone size: -
CDR3 DNA: TGTGCCAGCAGCCGATACGTTGGCGGAGACTACGAGCAGTACTTC
CDR3 protein: CASSRYVGGDYEQYF

D gene: -
V gene: TRBV11-2
J gene: TRBJ2-1
clone size: many
CDR3 DNA: TGTGCCAGCAGCTTACCAGGGGCGAACAATGAGCAGTTCTTC
CDR3 protein: CASSLPGANNEQFF

D gene: TRBD1
V gene: TRBV28
J gene: TRBJ1-6
clone size: many
CDR3 DNA: TGTGCCAGCAGTTCTTCCGGGACAGGGTTAACACCCCTCCACTTT
CDR3 protein: CASSSSGTGLTPLHF

D gene: TRBD2
V gene: TRBV12-3/TRBV12-4
J gene: TRBJ2-5
clone size: many
CDR3 DNA: TGTGCCAGCAGTGCTAGCGGGGGGACAGAGACCCAGTACTTC
CDR3 protein: CASSASGGTETQYF

D gene: TRBD1
V gene: TRBV5-6
J gene: TRBJ2-3
clone size: -
CDR3 DNA: TGTGCCAGCAGCTCCCGAGGGGGCGGCTTCACAGATACGCAGTATTTT
CDR3 protein: CASSSRGGGFTDTQYF

D gene: -
V gene: TRBV11-2
J gene: TRBJ1-1
clone size: many
CDR3 DNA: TGTGCCAGCAGCTTTAGGGCGAACACTGAAGCTTTCTTT
CDR3 protein: CASSFRANTEAFF

D gene: -
V gene: TRBV7-2
J gene: TRBJ2-1
clone size: -
CDR3 DNA: TGTGCCAGCAGCTTTACGGGGCGGGGTGAGCAGTTCTTC
CDR3 protein: CASSFTGRGEQFF

D gene: TRBD1
V gene: TRBV6-1
J gene: TRBJ1-2
clone size: -
CDR3 DNA: TGTGCCAGCATCCTTTCAACAGGGGGAGACTATGGCTACACCTTC
CDR3 protein: CASILSTGGDYGYTF

D gene: -
V gene: TRBV5-8
J gene: TRBJ1-2
clone size: few
CDR3 DNA: TGTGCCAGCAGCACAGGGCCCTATGGCTACACCTTC
CDR3 protein: CASSTGPYGYTF

D gene: -
V gene: TRBV3-1
J gene: TRBJ2-1
clone size: many
CDR3 DNA: TGTGCCAGCATGGGTTTAAATGAGCAGTTCTTC
CDR3 protein: CASMGLNEQFF

D gene: TRBD2
V gene: TRBV3-1
J gene: TRBJ2-3
clone size: many
CDR3 DNA: TGTGCCAGCAGCCACCTCAGCGGGGGCGCGGGAAGCTCGCAGTATTTT
CDR3 protein: CASSHLSGGAGSSQYF

D gene: TRBD1
V gene: TRBV5-1
J gene: TRBJ2-2
clone size: -
CDR3 DNA: TGCGCCAGCAGCTATTCCGGGACAGGGATCACCGGGGAGCTGTTTTTT
CDR3 protein: CASSYSGTGITGELFF

D gene: -
V gene: TRBV5-6
J gene: TRBJ2-3
clone size: many
CDR3 DNA: TGTGCCAGCAGCTTTCAGGTCCTAGGAGCGGCCGAGGCAGATACGCAGTATTTT
CDR3 protein: CASSFQVLGAAEADTQYF

D gene: -
V gene: TRBV6-1
J gene: TRBJ2-3
clone size: -
CDR3 DNA: TGTGCCAGCAGTGAGCGTGCTGGCTACACAGATACGCAGTATTTT
CDR3 protein: CASSERAGYTDTQYF

D gene: -
V gene: TRBV10-3
J gene: TRBJ1-4
clone size: -
CDR3 DNA: TGTGCCATCAGTGAGGGTATTGGCGGGATTAATGAAAAACTGTTTTTT
CDR3 protein: CAISEGIGGINEKLFF

D gene: TRBD1
V gene: TRBV18
J gene: TRBJ2-3
clone size: -
CDR3 DNA: TGTGCCAGCTCACCCACAGGGGGCATCTGGGATACGCAGTATTTT
CDR3 protein: CASSPTGGIWDTQYF

D gene: -
V gene: TRBV12-3/TRBV12-4
J gene: TRBJ1-1
clone size: many
CDR3 DNA: TGTGCCAGCAGTTCGGAGGGGACGGGCTTTTTCTTT
CDR3 protein: CASSSEGTGFFF

D gene: TRBD2
V gene: TRBV7-3
J gene: TRBJ2-3
clone size: few
CDR3 DNA: TGTGCCAGCAGCAGGCTCCCTAGCGGAAACACAGATACGCAGTATTTT
CDR3 protein: CASSRLPSGNTDTQYF

D gene: -
V gene: TRBV18
J gene: TRBJ2-7
clone size: -
CDR3 DNA: TGTGCCAGCTCGCCAGGGCATCTTTTCGGCTACGAGCAGTACTTC
CDR3 protein: CASSPGHLFGYEQYF

D gene: TRBD2
V gene: TRBV9
J gene: TRBJ2-5
clone size: -
CDR3 DNA: TGTGCCAGCAGCTCTAGCGGGGGGAGTGGCGAGACCCAGTACTTC
CDR3 protein: CASSSSGGSGETQYF

D gene: -
V gene: TRBV10-3
J gene: TRBJ1-1
clone size: -
CDR3 DNA: TGTGCCATCAGTGTCGTGGCAGTATTAGAGAACACTGAAGCTTTCTTT
CDR3 protein: CAISVVAVLENTEAFF

D gene: -
V gene: TRBV12-3/TRBV12-4
J gene: TRBJ2-7
clone size: -
CDR3 DNA: TGTGCCAGCAGTCCGGACCTGGAGGGGTCCTACGAGCAGTACTTC
CDR3 protein: CASSPDLEGSYEQYF

D gene: TRBD1
V gene: TRBV18
J gene: TRBJ2-3
clone size: -
CDR3 DNA: TGTGCCAGCTCACCGGTAACAGGGGTTAGCACAGATACGCAGTATTTT
CDR3 protein: CASSPVTGVSTDTQYF

D gene: TRBD1
V gene: TRBV28
J gene: TRBJ2-5
clone size: -
CDR3 DNA: TGTGCCAGCAGTTCGACAGGGGCAGGGGAGACCCAGTACTTC
CDR3 protein: CASSSTGAGETQYF

D gene: -
V gene: TRBV27
J gene: TRBJ1-2
clone size: few
CDR3 DNA: TGTGCCAGCAGTTTGGACGCGGGGCCCTCTAACTATGGCTACACCTTC
CDR3 protein: CASSLDAGPSNYGYTF

D gene: -
V gene: TRBV9
J gene: TRBJ2-3
clone size: -
CDR3 DNA: TGTGCCAGCAGCGTAGGAAATAGCGGAGCAGATACGCAGTATTTT
CDR3 protein: CASSVGNSGADTQYF

D gene: -
V gene: TRBV10-3
J gene: TRBJ2-7
clone size: many
CDR3 DNA: TGTGCCATCAGTGGGGGGGACAGTGGTCTGAACGAGCAGTACTTC
CDR3 protein: CAISGGDSGLNEQYF

D gene: TRBD1
V gene: TRBV20-1
J gene: TRBJ2-7
clone size: -
CDR3 DNA: TGCAGTGCTAGGGACGGGACAGAGAGCTCCTACGAGCAGTACTTC
CDR3 protein: CSARDGTESSYEQYF

D gene: -
V gene: TRBV25-1
J gene: TRBJ1-6
clone size: many
CDR3 DNA: TGTGCCAGCAGTCCCTCCCTGTCGTACACCGGGCATTCACCCCTCCACTTT
CDR3 protein: CASSPSLSYTGHSPLHF

D gene: TRBD2
V gene: TRBV18
J gene: TRBJ2-7
clone size: -
CDR3 DNA: TGTGCCAGCTCGATGACTAGCGGCACCTACGAGCAGTACTTC
CDR3 protein: CASSMTSGTYEQYF

D gene: -
V gene: TRBV15
J gene: TRBJ2-3
clone size: -
CDR3 DNA: TGTGCCACCAGCAGAGTAAATGGAGATACGCAGTATTTT
CDR3 protein: CATSRVNGDTQYF

D gene: -
V gene: TRBV18
J gene: TRBJ1-2
clone size: many
CDR3 DNA: TGTGCCAGCTCACCACCTATAACAGCCAGCTACACCTTC
CDR3 protein: CASSPPITASYTF

D gene: TRBD2
V gene: TRBV20-1
J gene: TRBJ2-3
clone size: many
CDR3 DNA: TGCAGTGCCGGGACTAGCGGGGGGGGGAGCACAGATACGCAGTATTTT
CDR3 protein: CSAGTSGGGSTDTQYF

D gene: TRBD2
V gene: TRBV7-3
J gene: TRBJ2-1
clone size: -
CDR3 DNA: TGTGCCAGCAGCTACACGGGGGCGGGGGGGGTAAATGAGCAGTTCTTC
CDR3 protein: CASSYTGAGGVNEQFF

D gene: TRBD1
V gene: TRBV29-1
J gene: TRBJ1-2
clone size: -
CDR3 DNA: TGCAGCGTAGGGACAGGGCGCCCCCTCGACTATGGCTACACCTTC
CDR3 protein: CSVGTGRPLDYGYTF

D gene: TRBD1
V gene: TRBV20-1
J gene: TRBJ1-4
clone size: -
CDR3 DNA: TGCAGTGCAAGACAGGGAACTAATGAAAAACTGTTTTTT
CDR3 protein: CSARQGTNEKLFF

D gene: -
V gene: TRBV20-1
J gene: TRBJ1-1
clone size: few
CDR3 DNA: TGCAGTGCTAGAGATCCCGGATCCGGCGGAGCTTTCTTT
CDR3 protein: CSARDPGSGGAFF

D gene: TRBD1
V gene: TRBV7-7
J gene: TRBJ2-7
clone size: -
CDR3 DNA: TGTGCTAGCAGCCGTGGGACAGGGAGCTCCTACGAGCAGTACTTC
CDR3 protein: CASSRGTGSSYEQYF

D gene: -
V gene: TRBV5-1
J gene: TRBJ1-4
clone size: -
CDR3 DNA: TGCGCCAGCAGCTTGTCAGCTCCAACTAATGAAAAACTGTTTTTT
CDR3 protein: CASSLSAPTNEKLFF

D gene: -
V gene: TRBV4-1
J gene: TRBJ2-3
clone size: many
CDR3 DNA: TGCGCCAGCAGCCAAGACAACATGGGCACAGATACGCAGTATTTT
CDR3 protein: CASSQDNMGTDTQYF

D gene: TRBD2
V gene: TRBV12-3/TRBV12-4
J gene: TRBJ2-5
clone size: many
CDR3 DNA: TGTGCCAGCAGTAATAGCGGGGGGGAACAAGAGACCCAGTACTTC
CDR3 protein: CASSNSGGEQETQYF

D gene: TRBD1
V gene: TRBV12-3/TRBV12-4
J gene: TRBJ1-2
clone size: -
CDR3 DNA: TGTGCCAGCAGTTTCGGACAGGGGAGTTATGGCTACACCTTC
CDR3 protein: CASSFGQGSYGYTF

D gene: -
V gene: TRBV5-1
J gene: TRBJ1-4
clone size: few
CDR3 DNA: TGCGCCAGCAGCTCGGGGCCCGGCAGCTACGGTGAAAAACTGTTTTTT
CDR3 protein: CASSSGPGSYGEKLFF

D gene: -
V gene: TRBV13
J gene: TRBJ2-1
clone size: -
CDR3 DNA: TGTGCCAGCAGCCGACCAACCTACAATGAGCAGTTCTTC
CDR3 protein: CASSRPTYNEQFF

D gene: -
V gene: TRBV4-2
J gene: TRBJ2-2
clone size: few
CDR3 DNA: TGTGCCAGCAGCCAAGGAGAAGGCGAGACTTCCACCGGGGAGCTGTTTTTT
CDR3 protein: CASSQGEGETSTGELFF

D gene: -
V gene: TRBV20-1
J gene: TRBJ1-4
clone size: -
CDR3 DNA: TGCAGTGCCCAAACGAGACAAAATGAAAAACTGTTTTTT
CDR3 protein: CSAQTRQNEKLFF